A selection of T cell receptor beta chains follows, all from one sample in a study of neoadjuvant anti-PD-1 for oral cavity cancer. Sequencing used immunoSEQ multiplex PCR; TCRdb keeps in-frame clones, though not all of them. The data contain about 14,000 clones, approximately 77% of them singletons. Specimen: PBMCs, collected after nivolumab (anti-PD-1) treatment. These receptors originate from a person aged 35-79 years with oral cavity squamous cell carcinoma. CDR3s include the opening cysteine and the closing phenylalanine or tryptophan. Each record gives: J gene, V gene, D gene, clone size, CDR3 DNA, CDR3 protein. A D gene is named only where the DNA matches it firmly. Clone size appears in some rows only: once, few, many, or a class for an expanded clone.

J gene: TRBJ1-5; V gene: TRBV5-8; D gene: -; clone size: once; CDR3 DNA: TGTGCCAGCACCAGCGGGCTTCTACTAAGGGTGAATCAGCCCCAGCATTTT; CDR3 protein: CASTSGLLLRVNQPQHF
J gene: TRBJ1-1; V gene: TRBV28; D gene: -; clone size: once; CDR3 DNA: TGTGCCAGCAGTTTCCCCCGTTTCCGGGGATCCATGAACACTGAAGCTTTCTTT; CDR3 protein: CASSFPRFRGSMNTEAFF
J gene: TRBJ2-1; V gene: TRBV29-1; D gene: -; clone size: -; CDR3 DNA: TGCAGCGTTGAATCCATTCTTAACGGGTTCCCGTCCTACAATGAGCAGTTCTTC; CDR3 protein: CSVESILNGFPSYNEQFF
J gene: TRBJ1-4; V gene: TRBV7-6; D gene: TRBD1; clone size: -; CDR3 DNA: TGTGCCAGCAGACCAGGACAGGGGGCAACTAATGAAAAACTGTTTTTT; CDR3 protein: CASRPGQGATNEKLFF
J gene: TRBJ2-4; V gene: TRBV28; D gene: -; clone size: -; CDR3 DNA: TGTGCCAGCCGAGACGGCGGCTTAGCCTCTCAGAGGGACATTCAGTACTTC; CDR3 protein: CASRDGGLASQRDIQYF
J gene: TRBJ2-2; V gene: TRBV5-6; D gene: -; clone size: -; CDR3 DNA: TGTGCCAGCAGCTTCAGGGTCGGGGACACCGGGGAGCTGTTTTTT; CDR3 protein: CASSFRVGDTGELFF
J gene: TRBJ2-3; V gene: TRBV10-3; D gene: -; clone size: -; CDR3 DNA: TGTGCCTCGAAACCTGCCCCGACCTTCACAGATACGCAGTATTTT; CDR3 protein: CASKPAPTFTDTQYF
J gene: TRBJ2-3; V gene: TRBV4-2; D gene: -; clone size: -; CDR3 DNA: TGTGCCAGCAGCCAAGTGGCGAGTCCAGATACGCAGTATTTT; CDR3 protein: CASSQVASPDTQYF
J gene: TRBJ2-5; V gene: TRBV5-1; D gene: -; clone size: -; CDR3 DNA: TGCGCCAGCAGCGCCACGATCGGACAGCAAGAGACCCAGTACTTC; CDR3 protein: CASSATIGQQETQYF
J gene: TRBJ1-4; V gene: TRBV5-1; D gene: -; clone size: -; CDR3 DNA: TGCGCCAGCAGCTTGGGGCCTACTAATGAAAAACTGTTTTTT; CDR3 protein: CASSLGPTNEKLFF
J gene: TRBJ2-3; V gene: TRBV10-3; D gene: -; clone size: -; CDR3 DNA: TGTGCCATCAGCCTAGAGGCGGGCACAGATACGCAGTATTTT; CDR3 protein: CAISLEAGTDTQYF
J gene: TRBJ2-5; V gene: TRBV4-1; D gene: TRBD1; clone size: -; CDR3 DNA: TGCGCCAGCAGCCAACTCAGGACAGGCCAAGAGACCCAGTACTTC; CDR3 protein: CASSQLRTGQETQYF
J gene: TRBJ2-3; V gene: TRBV6-4; D gene: -; clone size: once; CDR3 DNA: TGTGCCAGCGGGGCGGGGCACACAGATACGCAGTATTTT; CDR3 protein: CASGAGHTDTQYF
J gene: TRBJ1-5; V gene: TRBV6-1; D gene: -; clone size: few; CDR3 DNA: TGTGCCAGCAGTGAGGGGTGGACCCACAATCAGCCCCAGCATTTT; CDR3 protein: CASSEGWTHNQPQHF
J gene: TRBJ2-5; V gene: TRBV11-2; D gene: -; clone size: -; CDR3 DNA: TGTGCCAGCAGCCAACCGAGTGCCCCGGTGGCAGAGACCCAGTACTTC; CDR3 protein: CASSQPSAPVAETQYF
J gene: TRBJ2-7; V gene: TRBV7-8; D gene: TRBD1; clone size: -; CDR3 DNA: TGTGCCAGCAGCTCAAGGACAGGCTACGAGCAGTACTTC; CDR3 protein: CASSSRTGYEQYF
J gene: TRBJ2-7; V gene: TRBV6-1; D gene: -; clone size: -; CDR3 DNA: TGTGCCAGCAGTCCCGAGGAACTATGGAGGTACGAGCAGTACTTC; CDR3 protein: CASSPEELWRYEQYF
J gene: TRBJ1-1; V gene: TRBV6-6; D gene: -; clone size: -; CDR3 DNA: TGTGCCAGCACCCGGGGGGGGAGCACTGAAGCTTTCTTT; CDR3 protein: CASTRGGSTEAFF
J gene: TRBJ1-5; V gene: TRBV19; D gene: -; clone size: -; CDR3 DNA: TGTGCCAGTAGTATAGGAGGTTTAAGCAATCAGCCCCAGCATTTT; CDR3 protein: CASSIGGLSNQPQHF